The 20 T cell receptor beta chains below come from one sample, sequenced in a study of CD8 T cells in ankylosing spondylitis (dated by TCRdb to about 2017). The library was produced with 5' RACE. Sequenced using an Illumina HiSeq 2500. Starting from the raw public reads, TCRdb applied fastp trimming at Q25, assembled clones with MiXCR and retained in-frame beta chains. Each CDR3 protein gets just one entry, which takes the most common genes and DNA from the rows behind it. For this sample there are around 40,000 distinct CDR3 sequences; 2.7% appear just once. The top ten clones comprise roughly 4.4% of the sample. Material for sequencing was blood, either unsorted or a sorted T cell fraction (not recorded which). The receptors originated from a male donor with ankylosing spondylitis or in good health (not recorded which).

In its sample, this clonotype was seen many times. The CDR3 protein is CASSTPGRGNNDEQYF. For the CDR3, the DNA is TGTGCCAGCAGCACCCCCGGGCGGGGGAATAATGACGAGCAGTACTTC. The V and J genes are TRBV9 and TRBJ2-7; 7 nucleotides match TRBD2. Per germline, CDR1 SGDLS and CDR2 YYNGEE. V shed 4 bases, J shed 5 bases, and the junction held 15 bases outside the gene matches. This CDR3 spans 16 amino acids.

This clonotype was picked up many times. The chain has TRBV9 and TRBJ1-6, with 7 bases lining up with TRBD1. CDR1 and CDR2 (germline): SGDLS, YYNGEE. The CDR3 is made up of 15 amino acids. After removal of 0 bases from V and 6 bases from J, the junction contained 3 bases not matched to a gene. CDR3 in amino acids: CASSVAGTANSPLHF. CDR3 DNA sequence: TGTGCCAGCAGCGTAGCCGGGACAGCTAATTCACCCCTCCACTTT.

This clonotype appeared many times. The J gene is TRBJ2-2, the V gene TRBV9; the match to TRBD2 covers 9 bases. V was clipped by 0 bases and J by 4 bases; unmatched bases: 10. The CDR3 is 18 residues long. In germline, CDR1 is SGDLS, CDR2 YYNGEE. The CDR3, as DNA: TGTGCCAGCAGCGTAGCTCCGGGCGGGAGGGCCAGCACCGGGGAGCTGTTTTTT. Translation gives CASSVAPGGRASTGELFF. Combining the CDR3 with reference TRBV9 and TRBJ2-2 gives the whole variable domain DSGVTQTPKHLITATGQRVTLRCSPRSGDLSVYWYQQSLDQGLQFLIQYYNGEERAKGNILERFSAQQFPDLHSELNLSSLELGDSALYFCASSVAPGGRASTGELFFGEGSRLTVL.

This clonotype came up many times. The CDR3 is CASSVGGGWTEAFF. The CDR3 DNA is TGTGCCAGCAGCGTAGGTGGGGGTTGGACTGAAGCTTTCTTT. The chain recombines TRBV9 with TRBJ1-1, with D perhaps matching TRBD1 (5 bases). The germline CDR1 and CDR2 sequences are SGDLS and YYNGEE. V lost 0 bases and J lost 5, with 11 bases in between. The CDR3 is made up of 14 amino acids.

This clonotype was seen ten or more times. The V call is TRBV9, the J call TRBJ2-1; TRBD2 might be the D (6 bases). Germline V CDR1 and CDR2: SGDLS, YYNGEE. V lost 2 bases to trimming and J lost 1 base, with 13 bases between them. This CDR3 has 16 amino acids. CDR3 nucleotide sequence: TGTGCCAGCAGCGTCGTTGGGACTGGGTCCTACAATGAGCAGTTCTTC. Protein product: CASSVVGTGSYNEQFF.

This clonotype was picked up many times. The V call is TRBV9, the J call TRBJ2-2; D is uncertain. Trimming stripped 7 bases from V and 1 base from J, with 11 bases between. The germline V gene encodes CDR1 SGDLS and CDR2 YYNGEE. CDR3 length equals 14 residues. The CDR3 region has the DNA TGTGCCAGCGCGCAGAAACAGAACACCGGGGAGCTGTTTTTT. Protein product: CASAQKQNTGELFF.

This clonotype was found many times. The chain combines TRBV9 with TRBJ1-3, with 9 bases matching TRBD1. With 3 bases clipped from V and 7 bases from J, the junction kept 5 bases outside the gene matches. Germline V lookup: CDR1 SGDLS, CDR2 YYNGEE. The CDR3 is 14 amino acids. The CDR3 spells CASSAGQGSNTIYF. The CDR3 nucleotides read TGTGCCAGCAGCGCGGGACAGGGATCCAACACCATATATTTT.

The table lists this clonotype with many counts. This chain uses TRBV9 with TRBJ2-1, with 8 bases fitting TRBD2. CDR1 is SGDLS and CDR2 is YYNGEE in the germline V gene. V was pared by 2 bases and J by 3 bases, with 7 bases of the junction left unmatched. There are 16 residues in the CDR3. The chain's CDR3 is CASSVSGSSFYNEQFF. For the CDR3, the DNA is TGTGCCAGCAGCGTCAGCGGGAGTTCATTCTACAATGAGCAGTTCTTC.

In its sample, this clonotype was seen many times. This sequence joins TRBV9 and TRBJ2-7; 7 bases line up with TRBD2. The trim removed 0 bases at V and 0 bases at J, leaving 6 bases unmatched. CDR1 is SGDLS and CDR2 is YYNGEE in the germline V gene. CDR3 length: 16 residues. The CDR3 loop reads CASSVVPSGSSYEQYF. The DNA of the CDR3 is TGTGCCAGCAGCGTAGTTCCTAGCGGAAGCTCCTACGAGCAGTACTTC.

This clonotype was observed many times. The DNA of the CDR3 is TGTGCCAGCAGCAGATCCGGGACTAGCGGGAGTTCTCCATCCGAGCAGTACTTC. Protein: CASSRSGTSGSSPSEQYF. The chain is built from TRBV9 and TRBJ2-7, with TRBD2 matching 14 bases. The CDR3 is 18 amino acids. Germline-derived CDR1 and CDR2 are SGDLS and YYNGEE. Trimming took 4 bases from V and 6 from J; bases not matched to a gene: 15.

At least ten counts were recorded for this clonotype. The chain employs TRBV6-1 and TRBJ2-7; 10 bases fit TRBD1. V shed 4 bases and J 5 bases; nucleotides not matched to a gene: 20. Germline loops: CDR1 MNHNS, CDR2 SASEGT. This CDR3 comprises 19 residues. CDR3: CASSGNLLRDRGNSHEQYF. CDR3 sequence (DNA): TGTGCCAGCAGTGGAAATTTACTCCGGGACAGGGGTAATTCCCACGAGCAGTACTTC.

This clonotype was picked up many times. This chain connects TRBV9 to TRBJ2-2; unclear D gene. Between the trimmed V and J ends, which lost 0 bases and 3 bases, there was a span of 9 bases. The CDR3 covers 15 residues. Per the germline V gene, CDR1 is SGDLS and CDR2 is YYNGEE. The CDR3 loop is CASSVDRADTGELFF. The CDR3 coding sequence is TGTGCCAGCAGCGTAGATAGGGCCGACACCGGGGAGCTGTTTTTT.

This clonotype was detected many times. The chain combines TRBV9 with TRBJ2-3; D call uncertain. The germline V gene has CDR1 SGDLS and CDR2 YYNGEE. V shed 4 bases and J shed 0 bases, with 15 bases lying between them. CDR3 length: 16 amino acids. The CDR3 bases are TGTGCCAGCAGCCCCGATGCGGCACGAAGCACAGATACGCAGTATTTT. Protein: CASSPDAARSTDTQYF.

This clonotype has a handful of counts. CDR3 protein: CASSVGSGRVDTQYF. CDR3 coding DNA: TGTGCCAGCAGCGTAGGGTCCGGGAGGGTGGATACGCAGTATTTT. V and J are TRBV9 and TRBJ2-3, with 8 bases lining up with TRBD2. The CDR3 runs 15 residues. V trimming: 0 bases; J trimming: 6 bases; junction bases outside the gene matches: 6. CDR1 is SGDLS and CDR2 is YYNGEE in the germline V gene.

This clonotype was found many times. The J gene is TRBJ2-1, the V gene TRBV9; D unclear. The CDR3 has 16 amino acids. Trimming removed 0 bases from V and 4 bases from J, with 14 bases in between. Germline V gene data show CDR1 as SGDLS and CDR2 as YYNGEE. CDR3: CASSVVDGLFYNEQFF. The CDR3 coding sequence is TGTGCCAGCAGCGTAGTGGATGGGCTCTTTTACAATGAGCAGTTCTTC.

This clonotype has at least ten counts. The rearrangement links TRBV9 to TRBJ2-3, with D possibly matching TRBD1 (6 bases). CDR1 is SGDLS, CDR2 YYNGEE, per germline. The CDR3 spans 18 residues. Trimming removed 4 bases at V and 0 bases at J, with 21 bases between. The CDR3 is CASSPQGWGSSSTDTQYF. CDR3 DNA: TGTGCCAGCAGCCCCCAGGGGTGGGGTAGTTCTAGCACAGATACGCAGTATTTT.

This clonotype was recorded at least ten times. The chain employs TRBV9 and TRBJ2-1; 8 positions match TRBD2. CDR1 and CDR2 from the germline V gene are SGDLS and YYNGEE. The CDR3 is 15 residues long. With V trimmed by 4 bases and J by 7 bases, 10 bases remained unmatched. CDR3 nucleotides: TGTGCCAGCAGCTGGACTAGCTCTCGGGGGAATGAGCAGTTCTTC. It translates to CASSWTSSRGNEQFF.

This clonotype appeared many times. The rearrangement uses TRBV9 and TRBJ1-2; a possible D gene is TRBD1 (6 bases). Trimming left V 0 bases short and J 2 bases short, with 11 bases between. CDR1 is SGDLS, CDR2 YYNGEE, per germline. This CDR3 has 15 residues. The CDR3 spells CASSVATGANYGYTF. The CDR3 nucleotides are TGTGCCAGCAGCGTAGCGACAGGAGCGAACTATGGCTACACCTTC.

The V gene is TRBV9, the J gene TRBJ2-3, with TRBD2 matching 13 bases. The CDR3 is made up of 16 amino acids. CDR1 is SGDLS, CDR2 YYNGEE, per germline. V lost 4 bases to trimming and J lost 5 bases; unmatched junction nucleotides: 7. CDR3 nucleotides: TGTGCCAGCAGCCCTGGGACTAGCGGGATAAGAGATACGCAGTATTTT. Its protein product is CASSPGTSGIRDTQYF.

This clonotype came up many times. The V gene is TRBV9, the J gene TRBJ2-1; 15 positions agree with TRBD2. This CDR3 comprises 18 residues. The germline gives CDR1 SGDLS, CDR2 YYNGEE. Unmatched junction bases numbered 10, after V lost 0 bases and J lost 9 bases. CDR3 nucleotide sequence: TGTGCCAGCAGCGTAGAGAGAGGACTAGCGGGAGGGCCTTCTGAGCAGTTCTTC. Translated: CASSVERGLAGGPSEQFF.